What follows are 32 T cell receptor beta chains derived from one specimen sequenced in a study of shared clonotypes between healthy human individuals. Using immunoSEQ multiplex PCR, the repertoire was profiled, and TCRdb retains in-frame clones only, with some absent. This table holds a few million clones, around 90% found once. What was sequenced was naive CD4+ T cells sorted from blood. The subset here: CD45RA+ positively selected. These TCRs come from a man between 18 and 35 years old in good health.

The CDR3 sequence: CASTPAQALNQPQHF. In DNA form, the CDR3 reads TGTGCCAGTACCCCGGCCCAAGCCCTAAATCAGCCCCAGCATTTT. The V gene is TRBV19, the J gene TRBJ1-5, with unresolved D. The CDR3 is 15 residues long. Germline-derived CDR1 and CDR2 are LNHDA and SQIVND (reference sequence). The V end was cut by 7 bases, the J end by 4 bases, with 17 bases between.

The rearrangement links TRBV6-5 to TRBJ2-5; the D is unclear. CDR1 is MNHEY, CDR2 SVGAGI, per germline. This CDR3 is 14 amino acids long. Between the trimmed V and J ends, which lost 4 bases and 2 bases, there was a span of 11 bases. For the CDR3, the DNA is TGTGCCAGCAGTTTCGTTGGCAGTCAAGAGACCCAGTACTTC. Translated: CASSFVGSQETQYF.

The rearrangement joins TRBV9 to TRBJ2-1; possibly TRBD2 for D (5 bases). Germline V gene sequence: CDR1 SGDLS, CDR2 YYNGEE. The CDR3 has 11 amino acids. The ends were cut back, 6 bases at V and 8 bases at J, with 9 bases in the middle. CDR3 in DNA: TGTGCCAGCATCGGGAAATATGAGCAGTTCTTC. Translated: CASIGKYEQFF. Combining the CDR3 with reference TRBV9 and TRBJ2-1 gives the whole variable domain DSGVTQTPKHLITATGQRVTLRCSPRSGDLSVYWYQQSLDQGLQFLIQYYNGEERAKGNILERFSAQQFPDLHSELNLSSLELGDSALYFCASIGKYEQFFGPGTRLTVL.

The chain combines TRBV5-1 with TRBJ1-2; D possibly corresponds to TRBD1 (6 bases). Trimming removed 4 bases at V and 1 base at J, with 14 bases between. There are 15 residues in the CDR3. Germline-derived CDR1 and CDR2 are SGHRS and YFSETQ. CDR3 amino acids: CASSPARTDNYGYTF. In DNA, the CDR3 is TGCGCCAGCAGCCCCGCACGGACAGATAACTATGGCTACACCTTC.

DNA for the CDR3: TGTGCCAGCAGCGTACGACAGGGGCCGGGAGGGCAAGAGACCCAGTACTTC. Amino acid sequence: CASSVRQGPGGQETQYF. This sequence joins TRBV9 and TRBJ2-5; D possibly matches TRBD1 or TRBD2 (8 bases each). V gave up 1 base and J gave up 2 bases, with 18 bases separating them. Germline CDR1 is SGDLS and CDR2 is YYNGEE. The CDR3 extends over 17 amino acids. Combining the CDR3 with reference TRBV9 and TRBJ2-5 gives the whole variable domain DSGVTQTPKHLITATGQRVTLRCSPRSGDLSVYWYQQSLDQGLQFLIQYYNGEERAKGNILERFSAQQFPDLHSELNLSSLELGDSALYFCASSVRQGPGGQETQYFGPGTRLLVL.

The V call is TRBV28, the J call TRBJ2-2; D is perhaps TRBD1 (6 bases). V lost 5 bases and J 5 bases, leaving 15 bases between the germline ends. This CDR3 comprises 15 residues. The V gene's germline CDR1 is MDHEN and CDR2 SYDVKM. The CDR3 loop is CASSQGGPMTGELFF. Written as DNA, the CDR3 is TGTGCCAGCAGTCAAGGGGGACCGATGACCGGGGAGCTGTTTTTT. The variable domain in full, with the rest retrieved from reference TRBV28 and TRBJ2-2, is DVKVTQSSRYLVKRTGEKVFLECVQDMDHENMFWYRQDPGLGLRLIYFSYDVKMKEKGDIPEGYSVSREKKERFSLILESASTNQTSMYLCASSQGGPMTGELFFGEGSRLTVL.

As for this clone: Distinct nucleotide sequences in the sample also encode this CDR3. The chain has TRBV10-3 and TRBJ1-1; D is unclear. The V gene's germline CDR1 is ENHRY and CDR2 SYGVKD. The CDR3 loop spans 12 amino acids. Deletions cut 1 base from V and 0 bases from J, with 0 bases between. The CDR3 DNA is TGTGCCATCAGTGAGTTGAACACTGAAGCTTTCTTT. This sequence encodes CAISELNTEAFF.

Of note for this clone: Other DNA sequences from this sample encode an identical CDR3 as well. This chain links TRBV28 with TRBJ1-1, with D maybe TRBD1 (5 bases). V was shortened by 2 bases and J by 1 base, with 5 bases between the two germline ends. This CDR3 is 13 amino acids long. Germline assignment: CDR1 MDHEN and CDR2 SYDVKM. In DNA form, the CDR3 reads TGTGCCAGCAGTTTACAGGGGAACACTGAAGCTTTCTTT. Translation: CASSLQGNTEAFF.

The chain is built from TRBV5-4 and TRBJ1-2; D unclear. V was shortened by 2 bases and J by 7 bases, with 6 bases between the two germline ends. Germline CDR1 reads SGHNT; CDR2 reads YYREEE (reference sequence). The CDR3 is 11 residues long. CDR3 in amino acids: CASSFQSGYTF. For the CDR3, the DNA is TGTGCCAGCAGCTTTCAGTCTGGCTACACCTTC.

V and J are TRBV5-1 and TRBJ1-2, with TRBD1 as a possible D gene (5 bases). There are 12 residues in the CDR3. Germline V CDR1 and CDR2: SGHRS, YFSETQ. V was pared by 4 bases and J by 8 bases, with 12 bases between. In nucleotides, the CDR3 is TGCGCCAGCAGCAGCGGGGCGCAAGGCTACACCTTC. Its translation: CASSSGAQGYTF.

The chain employs TRBV4-1 and TRBJ2-3, with 7 bases aligning to TRBD2. Germline-derived CDR1 and CDR2 are MGHRA and YSYEKL. The CDR3 totals 17 residues. After removal of 1 base from V and 2 bases from J, the junction contained 9 bases not matched to a gene. The CDR3 nucleotides read TGCGCCAGCAGCCAAGGGGGGGGAAGGTGGCTCACAGATACGCAGTATTTT. It codes for CASSQGGGRWLTDTQYF.

The gene calls are TRBV5-1 and TRBJ1-2; D is possibly TRBD1 (6 bases). V dropped 2 bases and J dropped 6 bases, with 11 bases sitting between them. Germline V gene lookup returns CDR1 SGHRS and CDR2 YFSETQ. CDR3 length: 13 residues. CDR3 residues: CASSFGGGNGYTF. The CDR3 DNA reads TGCGCCAGCAGCTTTGGGGGCGGCAATGGCTACACCTTC.

The chain employs TRBV9 and TRBJ2-3; TRBD2 aligns across 10 bases. Looked up from germline, CDR1 is SGDLS and CDR2 is YYNGEE. Germline trimming cut 1 base from V and 6 bases from J; bases unmatched to any gene: 11. The CDR3 covers 17 residues. The CDR3 nucleotides are TGTGCCAGCAGCGTATCCCCAGCGGGAGGGAGGGTGGATACGCAGTATTTT. Translating it yields CASSVSPAGGRVDTQYF. The full variable domain, in which reference TRBV9 and TRBJ2-3 provide the parts outside the CDR3, is DSGVTQTPKHLITATGQRVTLRCSPRSGDLSVYWYQQSLDQGLQFLIQYYNGEERAKGNILERFSAQQFPDLHSELNLSSLELGDSALYFCASSVSPAGGRVDTQYFGPGTRLTVL.

This clone has only one observation. The DNA for the CDR3 is TGTGCCAGCAGTTTTTCCGGAGATGGCTACACCTTC. The encoded protein is CASSFSGDGYTF. This chain uses TRBV27 with TRBJ1-2; D gene uncertain. This CDR3 spans 12 amino acids. V lost 3 bases and J 6 bases, leaving 8 bases between the germline ends. Germline CDR1 MNHEY, CDR2 SMNVEV (reference sequence).

A remark on this clone: Other nucleotide sequences in the sample specify the same CDR3. The chain employs TRBV9 and TRBJ2-2; D call uncertain. V was pared by 2 bases and J by 2 bases, with 4 bases between. Germline-derived CDR1 and CDR2 are SGDLS and YYNGEE. The CDR3 runs to 13 residues. CDR3 region: CASSVRNTGELFF. Here the CDR3 DNA reads TGTGCCAGCAGCGTCAGAAACACCGGGGAGCTGTTTTTT. The whole variable domain, remainder taken from reference TRBV9 and TRBJ2-2, is DSGVTQTPKHLITATGQRVTLRCSPRSGDLSVYWYQQSLDQGLQFLIQYYNGEERAKGNILERFSAQQFPDLHSELNLSSLELGDSALYFCASSVRNTGELFFGEGSRLTVL.

The chain combines TRBV5-1 with TRBJ2-1, with D possibly being TRBD2 (6 bases). In germline, CDR1 is SGHRS, CDR2 YFSETQ. The V end was cut by 0 bases, the J end by 5 bases, with 12 bases between. This CDR3 contains 15 residues. The CDR3 loop reads CASSLGASVHNEQFF. CDR3 DNA: TGCGCCAGCAGCTTGGGAGCTAGCGTCCACAATGAGCAGTTCTTC.

The rearrangement links TRBV5-6 to TRBJ2-3; TRBD1 matches at 7 bases. The CDR3 loop spans 17 amino acids. V shed 2 bases, J shed 0 bases, and the junction held 9 bases outside the gene matches. The germline V gene encodes CDR1 SGHDT and CDR2 YYEEEE. CDR3 nucleotide sequence: TGTGCCAGCAGCTTACCGGGACAGAGGCCTAGCACAGATACGCAGTATTTT. Protein: CASSLPGQRPSTDTQYF. Full variable domain (missing parts from reference TRBV5-6 and TRBJ2-3): DAGVTQSPTHLIKTRGQQVTLRCSPKSGHDTVSWYQQALGQGPQFIFQYYEEEERQRGNFPDRFSGHQFPNYSSELNVNALLLGDSALYLCASSLPGQRPSTDTQYFGPGTRLTVL.

This chain joins TRBV19 and TRBJ1-5; weak D call: TRBD1 (5 bases). This CDR3 has 13 residues. Germline lookup yields CDR1 LNHDA and CDR2 SQIVND (reference sequence). Trimming left V 4 bases short and J 5 bases short, with 9 bases between. The CDR3, as DNA: TGTGCCAGTAGTAGGGACCTAGATCAGCCCCAGCATTTT. Translation gives CASSRDLDQPQHF.

The V gene is TRBV5-1, the J gene TRBJ2-3; possibly TRBD1 for D (7 bases). CDR1 and CDR2 (germline): SGHRS, YFSETQ. The CDR3 spans 16 residues. The V end was cut by 3 bases, the J end by 5 bases, with 19 bases between. CDR3: CASSSRAGQSGDTQYF. CDR3 DNA: TGCGCCAGCAGCTCTCGGGCGGGACAGTCGGGAGATACGCAGTATTTT.

The rearrangement joins TRBV18 to TRBJ2-7; 7 bases line up with TRBD1. V lost 8 bases and J lost 0; bases outside the gene matches: 7. From germline, CDR1 is KGHSH and CDR2 LQKENI. CDR3 length equals 14 residues. The CDR3 sequence: CASTPGQNSYEQYF. As DNA, the CDR3 is TGTGCCAGCACCCCGGGACAGAACTCCTACGAGCAGTACTTC.

This clone has just one count. V and J are TRBV6-1 and TRBJ2-7; 7 nucleotides line up with TRBD1. The CDR3 contains 15 residues. V gave up 6 bases and J gave up 4 bases; unmatched junction bases: 12. The germline V gene has CDR1 MNHNS and CDR2 SASEGT. CDR3 region: CASRFLSGQAYEQYF. The CDR3 region has the DNA TGTGCCAGCAGGTTCCTGAGCGGACAGGCATACGAGCAGTACTTC.

The rearrangement joins TRBV19 to TRBJ2-1; 7 nucleotides line up with TRBD2. Germline CDR1 is LNHDA and CDR2 is SQIVND (reference sequence). V shed 8 bases and J 2 bases; nucleotides not matched to a gene: 3. The CDR3 sequence is 13 residues long. CDR3: CASASGAYNEQFF. The DNA for the CDR3 is TGTGCCAGTGCCAGCGGGGCCTACAATGAGCAGTTCTTC.

About this clone: At one end the junction does not follow the germline gene, possibly because of a read error. The sample carries other DNA sequences with the same CDR3. V gene TRBV30 combines with J gene TRBJ1-4; D is unclear. Germline-derived CDR1 and CDR2 are GTSNPN and SVGIG (reference sequence). The CDR3 covers 12 residues. CDR3 in DNA: TGTGCTTGGACTCCAACTAATGAAAAACTGTTTTTT. Protein product: CAWTPTNEKLFF.

This clone was counted a single time. The chain is built from TRBV4-1 and TRBJ2-2; D is unclear. CDR1 MGHRA and CDR2 YSYEKL come from the germline V gene. The CDR3 covers 15 residues. V was clipped by 1 base and J by 2 bases, with 8 bases between them. The CDR3 DNA reads TGCGCCAGCAGCCAAGGGGTCATCAACACCGGGGAGCTGTTTTTT. It yields the protein CASSQGVINTGELFF.

Remarks on this clone: This sample includes further DNA sequences coding for the same CDR3. The chain uses TRBV15 and TRBJ2-1, with D uncertain. V was trimmed by 0 bases and J by 7 bases, leaving 4 bases between them. Germline V gene sequence: CDR1 LNHNV, CDR2 YYDKDF (reference sequence). This CDR3 has 12 amino acids. The CDR3 is CATSREGNEQFF. The CDR3 DNA sequence: TGTGCCACCAGCAGAGAGGGAAATGAGCAGTTCTTC.

The chain uses TRBV6-6 and TRBJ1-1, with D possibly TRBD1 on 5 matching bases. This CDR3 comprises 14 residues. Germline V gives CDR1 MNHNY, CDR2 SVGAGI (reference sequence). V lost 0 bases, J lost 3 bases, and 8 bases lay in between. The CDR3 DNA reads TGTGCCAGCAGTTACTCGTGGGGGGACACTGAAGCTTTCTTT. Translating gives CASSYSWGDTEAFF.

Written as DNA, the CDR3 is TGCAGCGTCCCCATGACGGCATCGAATGAAAAACTGTTTTTT. Translating it yields CSVPMTASNEKLFF. The J gene is TRBJ1-4, the V gene TRBV29-1; D is uncertain. Germline CDR1 reads SQVTM; CDR2 reads ANQGSEA. The CDR3 has 14 residues. Deletions cut 6 bases from V and 5 bases from J, with 16 bases between. Looking up the rest from reference TRBV29-1 and TRBJ1-4 gives the full variable domain: SAVISQKPSRDICQRGTSLTIQCQVDSQVTMMFWYRQQPGQSLTLIATANQGSEATYESGFVIDKFPISRPNLTFSTLTVSNMSPEDSSIYLCSVPMTASNEKLFFGSGTQLSVL.

The chain links TRBV9 to TRBJ2-1; no firm D call. Trimming pared 1 base from V and 3 bases from J, leaving 11 bases between. The CDR3 is made up of 15 amino acids. Per germline, CDR1 SGDLS and CDR2 YYNGEE. The CDR3 is CASSVRANNYNEQFF. The CDR3 DNA follows: TGTGCCAGCAGCGTAAGGGCGAACAACTACAATGAGCAGTTCTTC.

This chain links TRBV30 with TRBJ2-3, with 14 bases identical to TRBD2. In germline, CDR1 is GTSNPN, CDR2 SVGIG (reference sequence). The CDR3 covers 18 residues. The V segment lost 5 bases and the J segment 4 bases; nucleotides outside the gene matches: 14. CDR3 loop: CAWARTGTSGRSADTQYF. CDR3 sequence (DNA): TGTGCCTGGGCCCGAACCGGGACTAGCGGGAGATCAGCAGATACGCAGTATTTT.

CDR3 residues: CSGRQGGETQYF. DNA for the CDR3: TGCAGCGGCCGACAGGGGGGGGAGACCCAGTACTTC. This sequence joins TRBV29-1 and TRBJ2-5; 9 bases line up with TRBD1. Germline-derived CDR1 and CDR2 are SQVTM and ANQGSEA. The CDR3 extends over 12 amino acids. The V segment lost 7 bases and the J segment 5 bases; nucleotides outside the gene matches: 5.

The chain has TRBV2 and TRBJ2-1; 15 bases agree with TRBD2. After removal of 5 bases from V and 9 bases from J, the junction contained 8 bases not matched to a gene. Germline loops: CDR1 SNHLY, CDR2 FYNNEI. CDR3 size: 16 residues. CDR3 in DNA: TGTGCCAGCAGTCTTCCGGGACTAGCGGGAGGCGGTGAGCAGTTCTTC. Translation gives CASSLPGLAGGGEQFF. Full variable domain (rest looked up from reference TRBV2 and TRBJ2-1): EPEVTQTPSHQVTQMGQEVILRCVPISNHLYFYWYRQILGQKVEFLVSFYNNEISEKSEIFDDQFSVERPDGSNFTLKIRSTKLEDSAMYFCASSLPGLAGGGEQFFGPGTRLTVL.

The V and J genes are TRBV29-1 and TRBJ1-2; D gene ambiguous. Looked up from germline, CDR1 is SQVTM and CDR2 is ANQGSEA. The CDR3 has 10 residues. V shed 4 bases and J shed 7 bases, with 7 bases lying between them. As DNA, the CDR3 is TGCAGCGTTGTGGGTTCTGGCTACACCTTC. Translated: CSVVGSGYTF.